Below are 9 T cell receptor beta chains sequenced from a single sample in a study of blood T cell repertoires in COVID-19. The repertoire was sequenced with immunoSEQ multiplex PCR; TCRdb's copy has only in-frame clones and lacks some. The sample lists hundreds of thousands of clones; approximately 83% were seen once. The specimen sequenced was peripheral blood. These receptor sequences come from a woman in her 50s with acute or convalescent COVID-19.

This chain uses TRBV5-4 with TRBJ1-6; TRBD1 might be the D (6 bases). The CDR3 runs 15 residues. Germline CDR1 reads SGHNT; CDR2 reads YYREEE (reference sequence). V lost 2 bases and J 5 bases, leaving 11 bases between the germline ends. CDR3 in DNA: TGTGCCAGCAGCTTTCAGGGGATAAATAATTCACCCCTCCACTTT. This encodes CASSFQGINNSPLHF.

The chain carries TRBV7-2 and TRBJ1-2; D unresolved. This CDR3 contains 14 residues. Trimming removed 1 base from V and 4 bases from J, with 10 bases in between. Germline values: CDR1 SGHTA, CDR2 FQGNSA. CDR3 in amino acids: CASSLGAQAYGYTF. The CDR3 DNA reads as TGTGCCAGCAGCTTAGGGGCCCAGGCCTATGGCTACACCTTC.

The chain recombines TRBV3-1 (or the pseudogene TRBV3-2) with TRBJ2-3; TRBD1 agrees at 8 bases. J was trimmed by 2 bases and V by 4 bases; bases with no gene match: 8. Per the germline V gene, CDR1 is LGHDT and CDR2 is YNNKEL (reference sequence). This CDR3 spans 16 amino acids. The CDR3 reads CASSLRGRGHTDTQYF. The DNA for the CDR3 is TGTGCCAGCAGCCTGAGGGGCAGGGGGCACACAGATACGCAGTATTTT.

CDR3 residues: CASYDGLAVRNEQFF. CDR3 nucleotide sequence: TGTGCCAGCTACGACGGACTAGCAGTGCGGAATGAGCAGTTCTTC. V usage is TRBV2 and J usage is TRBJ2-1; 8 bases line up with TRBD2. In germline, CDR1 is SNHLY, CDR2 FYNNEI. Trimming cost V 8 bases and J 7 bases; bases outside gene matches: 13. The CDR3 loop spans 15 amino acids.

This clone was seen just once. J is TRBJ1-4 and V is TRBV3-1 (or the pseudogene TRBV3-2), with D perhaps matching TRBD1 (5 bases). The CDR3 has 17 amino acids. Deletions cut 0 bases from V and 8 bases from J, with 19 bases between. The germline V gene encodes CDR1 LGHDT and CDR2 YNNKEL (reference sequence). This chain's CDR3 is CASSQDQVWGGDEKLFF. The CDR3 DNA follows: TGTGCCAGCAGCCAAGATCAGGTTTGGGGAGGGGACGAAAAACTGTTTTTT.

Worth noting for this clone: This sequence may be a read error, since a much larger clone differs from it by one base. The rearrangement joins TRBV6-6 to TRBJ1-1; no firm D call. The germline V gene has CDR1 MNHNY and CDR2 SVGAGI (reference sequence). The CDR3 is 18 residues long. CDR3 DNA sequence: TGTGCCAGCAGTCGTACCCCCTCAAGACAATTGATGAACATTGAAGCTTTCTTT. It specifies CASSRTPSRQLMNIEAFF.

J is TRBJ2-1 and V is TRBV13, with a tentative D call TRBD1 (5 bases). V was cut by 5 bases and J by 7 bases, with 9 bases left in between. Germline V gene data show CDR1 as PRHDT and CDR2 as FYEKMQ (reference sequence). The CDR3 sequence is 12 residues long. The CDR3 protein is CASSPNRNEQFF. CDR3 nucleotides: TGTGCCAGCAGCCCCAACAGGAATGAGCAGTTCTTC.

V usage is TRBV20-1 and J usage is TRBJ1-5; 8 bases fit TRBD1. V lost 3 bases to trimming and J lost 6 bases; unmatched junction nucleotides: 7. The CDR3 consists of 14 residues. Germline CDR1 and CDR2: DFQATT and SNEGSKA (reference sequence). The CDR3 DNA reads TGCAGTGCTAGTAGGGACAGGAAGGGTCAGCCCCAGCATTTT. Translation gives CSASRDRKGQPQHF.

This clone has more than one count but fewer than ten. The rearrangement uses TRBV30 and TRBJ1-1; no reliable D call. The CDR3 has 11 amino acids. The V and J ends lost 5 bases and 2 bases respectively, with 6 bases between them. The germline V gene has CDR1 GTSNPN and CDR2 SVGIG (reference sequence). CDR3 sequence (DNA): TGTGCCTGGGTTCTAAACACTGAAGCTTTCTTT. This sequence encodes CAWVLNTEAFF.